The 20 T cell receptor beta chains below come from one sample, sequenced in a study of cytomegalovirus exposure and HLA in healthy donors. Vbeta (60) and Jbeta (13) primers were used in the PCR. Using immunoSEQ multiplex PCR, the repertoire was profiled, and TCRdb retains in-frame clones only, with some absent. The sample holds roughly 140,000 clones, 60% to 85% seen once. What was sequenced was PBMCs. Receptors originate from a man over 45 in good health and CMV-seropositive.

This chain joins TRBV4-2 and TRBJ2-4, with 8 bases aligning to TRBD2. The V segment lost 0 bases and the J segment 9 bases; nucleotides outside the gene matches: 13. Germline loops: CDR1 LGHNA, CDR2 YNFKEQ. This CDR3 has 17 amino acids. DNA for the CDR3: TGTGCCAGCAGCCAAGAATTCTCGGGAGGGGGATTGAGCATTCAGTACTTC. Amino acid sequence: CASSQEFSGGGLSIQYF.

V and J are TRBV4-1 and TRBJ2-5; the D is unclear. The tail of the sequence fits TRBJ2-7 better, so the J call may be wrong. CDR1 is MGHRA and CDR2 is YSYEKL in the germline V gene. This CDR3 has 14 residues. As DNA, the CDR3 is TGCGCCAGCAGCCAAGAGCCAAGAGCCTACGAGCAGTACTTC. This sequence encodes CASSQEPRAYEQYF.

This chain links TRBV5-1 with TRBJ2-2, with TRBD1 as a possible D gene (6 bases). Trimming took 3 bases from V and 8 from J, leaving 14 bases between them. The CDR3 consists of 14 residues. Germline V gives CDR1 SGHRS, CDR2 YFSETQ. CDR3 coding DNA: TGCGCCAGCAGCTCCAGGGGTTTTGGAGGGGAGCTGTTTTTT. It is translated as CASSSRGFGGELFF. The full variable domain, rest sourced from reference TRBV5-1 and TRBJ2-2, is KAGVTQTPRYLIKTRGQQVTLSCSPISGHRSVSWYQQTPGQGLQFLFEYFSETQRNKGNFPGRFSGRQFSNSRSEMNVSTLELGDSALYLCASSSRGFGGELFFGEGSRLTVL.

V gene TRBV2 combines with J gene TRBJ2-1; D perhaps matches TRBD2 (6 bases). This CDR3 is built from 13 residues. The germline gives CDR1 SNHLY, CDR2 FYNNEI. Trimming stripped 7 bases from V and 6 bases from J, with 13 bases between. Written as DNA, the CDR3 is TGTGCCAGCATCGAACTAGCCGTCAATGAGCAGTTCTTC. This codes for CASIELAVNEQFF.

This clone was detected only a few times. The J gene is TRBJ2-7, the V gene TRBV5-1; 9 bases fit TRBD1. The CDR3 has 16 amino acids. Trimming took 7 bases from V and 2 from J; bases not matched to a gene: 13. CDR1 SGHRS and CDR2 YFSETQ come from the germline V gene. This CDR3 reads CASGTGGQGRPYEQYF. The DNA for the CDR3 is TGCGCCAGCGGCACGGGGGGACAGGGTCGGCCCTACGAGCAGTACTTC. The full variable domain, in which reference TRBV5-1 and TRBJ2-7 provide the parts outside the CDR3, is KAGVTQTPRYLIKTRGQQVTLSCSPISGHRSVSWYQQTPGQGLQFLFEYFSETQRNKGNFPGRFSGRQFSNSRSEMNVSTLELGDSALYLCASGTGGQGRPYEQYFGPGTRLTVT.

The genes are TRBV11-1 and TRBJ2-7, with a possible D match to TRBD2 (6 bases). V gave up 5 bases and J gave up 2 bases, with 16 bases separating them. Germline values: CDR1 SGHAT, CDR2 FQDESV (reference sequence). CDR3 length: 15 amino acids. CDR3 loop: CASSRGTVTTYEQYF. The CDR3 bases are TGTGCCAGCAGCCGAGGGACTGTAACTACCTACGAGCAGTACTTC.

The chain links TRBV6-6 to TRBJ1-2; maybe TRBD1 (6 bases). CDR3 length: 13 amino acids. V lost 4 bases to trimming and J lost 8 bases, with 14 bases between them. The germline V gene has CDR1 MNHNY and CDR2 SVGAGI (reference sequence). CDR3 nucleotides: TGTGCCAGCAGTTTAGGGGGGGCTCAAGGCTACACCTTC. Its protein is CASSLGGAQGYTF.

V and J are TRBV11-2 and TRBJ1-3; D may be TRBD1 (5 bases). CDR3 size: 14 residues. Germline V gene lookup returns CDR1 SGHAT and CDR2 FQNNGV. The V gene lost 6 bases and the J gene lost 0 bases, with 9 bases spanning the gap. The CDR3 here is CASSLQVSGNTIYF. The CDR3 DNA reads as TGTGCCAGCAGTTTACAGGTCTCTGGAAACACCATATATTTT.

The CDR3 nucleotides are TGTGCCAGCAGCATGGGGGGGGCAGGTCGAGAGACCCAGTACTTC. As protein: CASSMGGAGRETQYF. The genes are TRBV7-9 and TRBJ2-5, with D maybe TRBD2 (7 bases). The CDR3 is 15 amino acids. V lost 5 bases and J lost 4, with 17 bases in between. Germline V lookup: CDR1 SEHNR, CDR2 FQNEAQ (reference sequence).

The V call is TRBV5-1, the J call TRBJ2-1; TRBD2 agrees at 9 bases. The CDR3 consists of 16 residues. CDR1 and CDR2 (germline): SGHRS, YFSETQ. V trimming: 0 bases; J trimming: 2 bases; junction bases outside the gene matches: 3. The CDR3 here is CASSLEASGTYNEQFF. CDR3 bases: TGCGCCAGCAGCTTGGAGGCTAGCGGGACCTACAATGAGCAGTTCTTC.

The chain carries TRBV13 and TRBJ1-5; tentatively, D is TRBD1 (5 bases). Between the trimmed V and J ends, which lost 0 bases and 6 bases, there was a span of 12 bases. The CDR3 totals 15 residues. Germline CDR1 is PRHDT and CDR2 is FYEKMQ (reference sequence). CDR3 loop: CASSLGRGGVQPQHF. The CDR3 nucleotides read TGTGCCAGCAGCTTAGGACGGGGCGGGGTTCAGCCCCAGCATTTT.

The V gene is TRBV4-2, the J gene TRBJ2-4, with TRBD2 matching 9 bases. Looked up from germline, CDR1 is LGHNA and CDR2 is YNFKEQ. V lost 5 bases to trimming and J lost 5 bases; unmatched junction nucleotides: 10. The CDR3 is 16 residues long. CDR3 nucleotides: TGTGCCAGCAGCTCCCCTGGGGCGGGAGGGGAAAACATTCAGTACTTC. Translated: CASSSPGAGGENIQYF.

This chain joins TRBV19 and TRBJ2-1; TRBD2 agrees at 16 bases. In germline, CDR1 is LNHDA, CDR2 SQIVND (reference sequence). With V trimmed by 7 bases and J by 9 bases, 18 bases remained unmatched. The CDR3 sequence is 19 residues long. The CDR3 reads CASTSRGGLAGGPPREQFF. Here the CDR3 DNA reads TGTGCCAGTACCTCCCGTGGGGGACTAGCGGGAGGGCCTCCTCGTGAGCAGTTCTTC.

This clone showed up just a few times. Other DNA sequences in the sample encode the same CDR3. The rearrangement joins TRBV15 to TRBJ1-2; 7 bases are shared with TRBD1. Germline CDR1 and CDR2: LNHNV and YYDKDF (reference sequence). With V trimmed by 1 base and J by 4 bases, 0 bases remained unmatched. CDR3 length: 13 amino acids. The CDR3 protein is CATSRGTGYGYTF. CDR3 in DNA: TGTGCCACCAGCAGAGGGACAGGCTATGGCTACACCTTC. The full variable domain, rest sourced from reference TRBV15 and TRBJ1-2, is DAMVIQNPRYQVTQFGKPVTLSCSQTLNHNVMYWYQQKSSQAPKLLFHYYDKDFNNEADTPDNFQSRRPNTSFCFLDIRSPGLGDTAMYLCATSRGTGYGYTFGSGTRLTVV.

V gene TRBV7-8 combines with J gene TRBJ1-1; D is possibly TRBD1 (5 bases). CDR3 length: 15 residues. V lost 5 bases to trimming and J lost 6 bases, with 19 bases between them. The germline gives CDR1 SGHVS, CDR2 FQNEAQ. The CDR3 sequence is CASSREGSRESEAFF. DNA of the CDR3: TGTGCCAGCAGCAGGGAGGGGTCCCGGGAGTCTGAAGCTTTCTTT.

The chain uses TRBV5-5 and TRBJ2-7; 7 positions match TRBD2. V dropped 7 bases and J dropped 3; count of bases not matched to a gene: 7. The germline V gene encodes CDR1 SGHKS and CDR2 YYEKEE (reference sequence). The CDR3 loop spans 13 amino acids. Here the CDR3 DNA reads TGTGCCAGCCAGGAACTAGCGAGCTACGAGCAGTACTTC. As protein: CASQELASYEQYF. The whole variable domain, filled in from reference TRBV5-5 and TRBJ2-7, reads DAGVTQSPTHLIKTRGQQVTLRCSPISGHKSVSWYQQVLGQGPQFIFQYYEKEERGRGNFPDRFSARQFPNYSSELNVNALLLGDSALYLCASQELASYEQYFGPGTRLTVT.

The DNA of the CDR3 is TGTGCCAGCAGCTTTTTTAGCGGAAATGACGAGCAGTACTTC. Translating it yields CASSFFSGNDEQYF. J is TRBJ2-7 and V is TRBV11-2; TRBD2 might be the D (6 bases). The V end lost 3 bases, the J end lost 5 bases, and 14 bases lay between the germline ends. CDR1 and CDR2 from the germline V gene are SGHAT and FQNNGV. This CDR3 has 14 residues.

The rearrangement uses TRBV2 and TRBJ2-2; 7 bases map to TRBD2. The CDR3 covers 14 residues. Trimming took 3 bases from V and 6 from J; bases not matched to a gene: 4. Looked up from germline, CDR1 is SNHLY and CDR2 is FYNNEI. CDR3 residues: CASSDPREPGELFF. The CDR3 DNA is TGTGCCAGCAGTGATCCGCGGGAGCCCGGGGAGCTGTTTTTT.

The rearrangement uses TRBV14 and TRBJ2-7, with a possible D match to TRBD2 (6 bases). The V end was cut by 5 bases, the J end by 3 bases, with 14 bases between. The germline CDR1 and CDR2 sequences are SGHDN and FVKESK. This CDR3 is 14 amino acids long. The CDR3 coding sequence is TGTGCCAGCAGCACCGTCGGGGGTAACTACGAGCAGTACTTC. Protein product: CASSTVGGNYEQYF.

The chain uses TRBV5-6 and TRBJ1-1, with D unresolved. V lost 1 base and J 4 bases, leaving 11 bases between the germline ends. The CDR3 sequence is 14 residues long. Germline assignment: CDR1 SGHDT and CDR2 YYEEEE. The CDR3 protein is CASSLYPGGTEAFF. Here the CDR3 DNA reads TGTGCCAGCAGCTTGTACCCCGGAGGCACTGAAGCTTTCTTT.